The entry that follows covers one T cell receptor beta chain sequence. Here immunoSEQ multiplex PCR was the method, and the copy in TCRdb shows in-frame clones only, minus some. The sample lists about 85,000 clones; more than 75% were seen once. The data are from a study of identifying expanded T cells in peripheral blood. Healthy donors had no documented immune events, such as infections, while sampled. This CDR3 comprises 16 residues. With 5 bases removed from V and 4 bases from J, the gap between germline ends came to 18 bases. Germline CDR1 is MDHEN and CDR2 is SYDVKM. This receptor was obtained from a person between 18 and 75 years old in good health. The sample taken for sequencing was blood. The rearrangement links TRBV28 to TRBJ1-5; no definite D call. The CDR3 spells CASSPLVGIRNQPQHF. As DNA, the CDR3 is TGTGCCAGCAGTCCTCTTGTTGGGATCCGTAATCAGCCCCAGCATTTT.